Listed here are 25 T cell receptor beta chains from one sample, sequenced in a study of T cells in Graves' hyperthyroidism and ophthalmopathy. Amplification of TCR beta CDR3 regions used RNA as the template. RT-PCR in the first round (using the HTBI primer set) targeted the TCR CDR3. In TCRdb, the multiplex PCR reads were re-called with MiXCR into one record per CDR3 protein. The table has around 760,000 distinct CDR3 sequences, roughly a third seen once. Sequences were obtained from blood. The receptors stem from a woman in her forties with Graves' hyperthyroidism.

Comments on this clonotype: One end of the junction does not line up with germline, which may come from a read error. The rearrangement joins TRBV7-2 to TRBJ2-7; TRBD2 matches 7 bases. CDR3 length equals 12 residues. CDR1 is SGHTA and CDR2 is FQGNSA in the germline V gene. The CDR3 protein is CAGSHGGGEQYF. The CDR3 DNA follows: TGTGCCGGCAGTCATGGGGGAGGGGAGCAGTACTTC.

The chain combines TRBV6-5 with TRBJ1-3; 10 positions match TRBD1. Germline-derived CDR1 and CDR2 are MNHEY and SVGAGI. The CDR3 length is 17 residues. The ends lost 0 bases at V and 8 bases at J; junction bases unmatched: 10. The CDR3 DNA follows: TGTGCCAGCAGTTACTCGGGGACAGGGGCAACAATCGACACCATATATTTT. Amino acids: CASSYSGTGATIDTIYF.

The CDR3 spells CATSLGGSFYGYTF. The CDR3 region has the DNA TGTGCCACCAGCCTGGGGGGCAGCTTCTATGGCTACACCTTC. The rearrangement links TRBV15 to TRBJ1-2; D perhaps matches TRBD1 (6 bases). V lost 5 bases to trimming and J lost 4 bases, with 14 bases between them. This CDR3 has 14 residues. Germline V lookup: CDR1 LNHNV, CDR2 YYDKDF (reference sequence).

This chain uses TRBV19 with TRBJ2-1, with D possibly matching TRBD2 (6 bases). Trimming took off 3 bases at V and 10 bases at J, with 16 bases between the two ends. The germline V gene has CDR1 LNHDA and CDR2 SQIVND (reference sequence). The CDR3 runs 14 residues. The CDR3 loop is CASSIGDSLREQFF. DNA of the CDR3: TGTGCCAGTAGTATCGGGGACTCGCTTCGGGAGCAGTTCTTC.

This clonotype has more than one count but fewer than ten. The rearrangement joins TRBV7-9 to TRBJ1-1; TRBD1 is a possible D gene (5 bases). Trimming pared 0 bases from V and 0 bases from J, leaving 17 bases between. Germline lookup yields CDR1 SEHNR and CDR2 FQNEAQ (reference sequence). The CDR3 covers 18 residues. The CDR3 DNA sequence: TGTGCCAGCAGCTTAGCAGGGGAGCTTTTGGCGCTGAACACTGAAGCTTTCTTT. Its translation: CASSLAGELLALNTEAFF.

This clonotype was detected ten times or more. The chain employs TRBV5-4 and TRBJ2-7; D is perhaps TRBD1 or TRBD2 (6 bases each). Germline V gene sequence: CDR1 SGHNT, CDR2 YYREEE (reference sequence). The CDR3 sequence is 14 residues long. V shed 2 bases and J shed 3 bases, with 12 bases lying between them. DNA for the CDR3: TGTGCCAGCAGCTTCGGGGGCAACTACTACGAGCAGTACTTC. As protein: CASSFGGNYYEQYF.

This clonotype came up many times. The chain is built from TRBV20-1 and TRBJ2-7; 10 bases line up with TRBD2. V dropped 3 bases and J dropped 2; count of bases not matched to a gene: 4. The germline gives CDR1 DFQATT, CDR2 SNEGSKA (reference sequence). There are 14 residues in the CDR3. In DNA, the CDR3 is TGCAGTGCTAGGGAGAGCGGGAGGGCCTACGAGCAGTACTTC. Translation gives CSARESGRAYEQYF.

This clonotype was observed a few times. The chain combines TRBV6-6 with TRBJ1-1; D is undetermined. Germline lookup yields CDR1 MNHNY and CDR2 SVGAGI (reference sequence). The V end lost 5 bases, the J end lost 8 bases, and 6 bases lay between the germline ends. The CDR3 length is 10 residues. The CDR3 region is CASSVQEAFF. CDR3 bases: TGTGCCAGCAGTGTACAGGAAGCTTTCTTT.

The chain carries TRBV29-1 and TRBJ1-2; D is unresolved. CDR3 length equals 14 residues. V shed 3 bases and J shed 6 bases, with 17 bases lying between them. Germline loops: CDR1 SQVTM, CDR2 ANQGSEA. DNA for the CDR3: TGCAGCGTTGACGACGGGGTTTTGGACGATGGCTACACCTTC. This codes for CSVDDGVLDDGYTF.

This clonotype was recorded many times. V and J are TRBV13 and TRBJ1-1; 7 bases are a match to TRBD1. CDR1 and CDR2 (germline): PRHDT, FYEKMQ (reference sequence). V shed 4 bases and J 0 bases; nucleotides not matched to a gene: 8. The CDR3 is made up of 16 amino acids. This CDR3 is CASSYEGTDLNTEAFF. The CDR3, as DNA: TGTGCCAGCAGCTACGAAGGGACAGACCTGAACACTGAAGCTTTCTTT.

The CDR3 loop is CAMGQGNEKLFF. In DNA form, the CDR3 reads TGTGCCATGGGACAGGGAAATGAAAAACTGTTTTTT. The chain has TRBV10-3 and TRBJ1-4; 9 nucleotides align to TRBD1. There are 12 residues in the CDR3. V lost 9 bases and J lost 5; bases outside the gene matches: 1. Germline V gene data show CDR1 as ENHRY and CDR2 as SYGVKD.

This clonotype was picked up many times. The rearrangement uses TRBV6-5 and TRBJ2-2, with a tentative D call TRBD1 (5 bases). Germline-derived CDR1 and CDR2 are MNHEY and SVGAGI. The CDR3 runs to 12 residues. Trimming stripped 10 bases from V and 2 bases from J, with 8 bases between. CDR3 region: CATRVNTGELFF. CDR3 DNA: TGTGCCACCAGGGTAAACACCGGGGAGCTGTTTTTT.

The chain joins TRBV7-9 to TRBJ2-7; the match to TRBD2 covers 11 bases. The closer fit of TRBJ2-1 to the DNA end suggests the J call may be wrong. Germline lookup yields CDR1 SEHNR and CDR2 FQNEAQ (reference sequence). The CDR3 has 15 residues. The CDR3 loop reads CASSSGLAVYNEQFF. The CDR3 coding sequence is TGTGCCAGCAGCTCGGGACTAGCGGTTTACAATGAGCAGTTCTTC.

This chain uses TRBV7-6 with TRBJ1-4, with 11 bases aligning to TRBD1. Per the germline V gene, CDR1 is SGHVS and CDR2 is FNYEAQ. CDR3 length: 16 residues. The trim removed 8 bases at V and 3 bases at J, leaving 8 bases unmatched. CDR3 region: CASPSPGQGANEKLFF. The CDR3 coding sequence is TGTGCCAGCCCCTCTCCGGGACAGGGGGCTAATGAAAAACTGTTTTTT. The full variable domain, with the rest looked up from reference TRBV7-6 and TRBJ1-4, is GAGVSQSPRYKVTKRGQDVALRCDPISGHVSLYWYRQALGQGPEFLTYFNYEAQQDKSGLPNDRFSAERPEGSISTLTIQRTEQRDSAMYRCASPSPGQGANEKLFFGSGTQLSVL.

The CDR3 DNA is TGTGCCAGTTGGACAGGAACTTGGTCGAACACCGGGGAGCTGTTTTTT. Its protein is CASWTGTWSNTGELFF. The gene calls are TRBV19 and TRBJ2-2; 7 positions agree with TRBD1. Germline V gene lookup returns CDR1 LNHDA and CDR2 SQIVND (reference sequence). V lost 8 bases to trimming and J lost 0 bases; unmatched junction nucleotides: 9. This CDR3 contains 16 residues.

Regarding this clonotype: The germline gene is not matched at one end of the junction; a read error may be the cause. The rearrangement uses TRBV24-1 and TRBJ2-3; D is undetermined. This CDR3 has 13 residues. Per the germline V gene, CDR1 is KGHDR and CDR2 is SFDVKD. CDR3 sequence reads: CASSRVGTDTQYF. Written as DNA, the CDR3 is TGTGCCAGCAGTCGGGTCGGCACAGATACGCAGTATTTT.

A word on this clonotype: Germline and junction disagree at one end, which may indicate a read error. V and J are TRBV10-2 and TRBJ1-1, with 7 bases matching TRBD1. The germline V gene encodes CDR1 WSHSY and CDR2 SAAADI. The CDR3 spans 17 residues. The CDR3 DNA reads as TGTGCCAGCTCACCACGATTTGCTTGGGACAGCGACACTGAAGCTTTCTTT. As protein: CASSPRFAWDSDTEAFF.

In its sample, this clonotype was seen many times. The chain joins TRBV12-3 or TRBV12-4 to TRBJ1-1; 8 bases are a match to TRBD1. The V gene end was trimmed by 6 bases and the J gene end by 1 base; junction bases not matched to a gene: 10. The CDR3 totals 16 residues. The CDR3 loop is CASSPSSGGRNTEAFF. CDR3 nucleotides: TGTGCCAGCAGCCCTTCTTCAGGGGGCAGGAACACTGAAGCTTTCTTT.

This clonotype was observed at least ten times. The chain is built from TRBV15 and TRBJ1-1; D is perhaps TRBD1 (6 bases). The CDR3 spans 16 residues. V was shortened by 5 bases and J by 2 bases, with 18 bases between the two germline ends. Germline assignment: CDR1 LNHNV and CDR2 YYDKDF (reference sequence). CDR3 region: CATSGGLQGRNTEAFF. The CDR3 nucleotides are TGTGCCACCAGCGGGGGATTACAGGGCCGAAACACTGAAGCTTTCTTT. Full variable domain (missing parts from reference TRBV15 and TRBJ1-1): DAMVIQNPRYQVTQFGKPVTLSCSQTLNHNVMYWYQQKSSQAPKLLFHYYDKDFNNEADTPDNFQSRRPNTSFCFLDIRSPGLGDTAMYLCATSGGLQGRNTEAFFGQGTRLTVV.

This sequence joins TRBV10-3 and TRBJ1-5; D possibly corresponds to TRBD1 (5 bases). Trimming cost V 6 bases and J 6 bases, with 15 bases left between them. The CDR3 length is 14 residues. CDR1 is ENHRY and CDR2 is SYGVKD in the germline V gene. The DNA for the CDR3 is TGTGCCATCAGCGCAGGGTCCCGTGTTCAGCCCCAGCATTTT. Amino acid sequence: CAISAGSRVQPQHF.

Of note for this clonotype: A much larger clonotype is one base distant, so this may be a read error. The CDR3 sequence is CAGSIGSTEAFF. CDR3 nucleotide sequence: TGTGCCGGCAGCATCGGGAGTACTGAAGCTTTCTTT. The chain joins TRBV7-9 to TRBJ1-1; D uncertain. Germline V CDR1 and CDR2: SEHNR, FQNEAQ (reference sequence). CDR3 size: 12 residues.

The genes are TRBV13 and TRBJ1-2; 9 nucleotides align to TRBD1. CDR3 length: 15 amino acids. CDR1 and CDR2 (germline): PRHDT, FYEKMQ (reference sequence). The ends lost 5 bases at V and 5 bases at J; junction bases unmatched: 9. This chain's CDR3 is CASSAYRGRGYGYTF. The CDR3 bases are TGTGCCAGCAGCGCTTACAGGGGGCGAGGGTATGGCTACACCTTC.

As for this clonotype: This sequence may be a read error, since a much larger clone differs from it by one base. This chain uses TRBV7-2 with TRBJ1-2; 9 nucleotides align to TRBD1. CDR3 length: 13 amino acids. Germline V CDR1 and CDR2: SGHTA, FQGNSA. Losses at the gene ends were 4 bases for V and 12 bases for J; bases not matched to a gene: 9. The CDR3 loop reads CASSSGQGGSHTF. The DNA of the CDR3 is TGTGCCAGCAGCTCGGGACAGGGAGGGTCCCACACCTTC.

This clonotype has ten or more counts. The V call is TRBV7-9, the J call TRBJ1-2, with D unresolved. The CDR3 runs 13 residues. The ends were cut back, 3 bases at V and 6 bases at J, with 11 bases in the middle. CDR1 is SEHNR and CDR2 is FQNEAQ in the germline V gene (reference sequence). This CDR3 is CASSFSGSDGYTF. The CDR3 DNA sequence: TGTGCCAGCAGCTTTTCCGGCAGTGATGGCTACACCTTC.

The DNA of the CDR3 is TGCAGCGTTGAAGATAAGGGGGCTTCACCCCTCCACTTT. This codes for CSVEDKGASPLHF. This chain joins TRBV29-1 and TRBJ1-6; 7 bases align to TRBD1. The V gene end was trimmed by 0 bases and the J gene end by 9 bases; junction bases not matched to a gene: 2. The CDR3 loop spans 13 amino acids. The germline V gene has CDR1 SQVTM and CDR2 ANQGSEA.